The present T cell receptor beta chain was sequenced within a study of cytomegalovirus exposure and HLA in healthy donors. General study findings and limits: Researchers reportedly found TCR beta sequences accurately predicted most subjects' HLA-A and HLA-B alleles. CMV antigen specificity of a few CMV-associated chains was confirmed in vitro. One variant, a missense change in DCLRE1C, was linked in a later analysis to TCR beta V- and J-gene trimming.

The PCR used 60 Vbeta and 13 Jbeta primers. TCRdb keeps only in-frame clones here, not all; method: immunoSEQ multiplex PCR. The data show some 200,000 clones, approximately 70% seen once. As for this clone: The target antigen is unknown.

The CDR3 is 14 amino acids. The V and J ends lost 4 bases and 5 bases respectively, with 11 bases between them. The V gene's germline CDR1 is LNHNV and CDR2 YYDKDF (reference sequence). The sequencing input was PBMCs. The TCR originated in a man aged 35 to 55 in good health and CMV-seropositive. The J gene is TRBJ1-4, the V gene TRBV15; TRBD1 is a possible D gene (6 bases). CDR3 in amino acids: CATSTGGTNEKLFF. The CDR3 nucleotides are TGTGCCACCAGCACGGGGGGCACAAATGAAAAACTGTTTTTT.